The clone carrying this T cell receptor (beta chain) was seen a handful of times. As yet, its antigen is unknown. All sequencing subjects had displayed CD8+CD57+ cell expansion on flow cytometry. Everyone among the patients had severe acquired aplastic anemia. The data are from a study of CD8+CD57+ T cells in acquired aplastic anemia. Study at large: Sorted CD4+ and CD8+ cells gave an average of about 3 ug of DNA.

This CDR3 region has 14 residues. The trim removed 6 bases at V and 6 bases at J, leaving 8 bases unmatched. Germline lookup yields CDR1 DFQATT and CDR2 SNEGSKA (reference sequence). Using genomic DNA as the template, TCR beta VDJ and CDR3 profiling was carried out. TCRdb recomputed calls from the reads with MiXCR, one row per CDR3 protein. The sample includes over 250,000 distinct CDR3 sequences, approximately 60% of them seen just once. Whole-study results and caveats: Patients had approximately 29 CD8+ CDR3 sequences in common with controls (the shared set).

The chain links TRBV20-1 to TRBJ2-3; 11 bases line up with TRBD2. The origin of this receptor is a human donor with aplastic anemia. The source material was sorted CD4+, CD8+, or CD8+CD57+ T cells (not recorded which) from PBMCs. CDR3 region: CSAPLAGAKDTQYF. In nucleotides, the CDR3 is TGCAGTGCACCACTAGCGGGGGCGAAGGATACGCAGTATTTT.